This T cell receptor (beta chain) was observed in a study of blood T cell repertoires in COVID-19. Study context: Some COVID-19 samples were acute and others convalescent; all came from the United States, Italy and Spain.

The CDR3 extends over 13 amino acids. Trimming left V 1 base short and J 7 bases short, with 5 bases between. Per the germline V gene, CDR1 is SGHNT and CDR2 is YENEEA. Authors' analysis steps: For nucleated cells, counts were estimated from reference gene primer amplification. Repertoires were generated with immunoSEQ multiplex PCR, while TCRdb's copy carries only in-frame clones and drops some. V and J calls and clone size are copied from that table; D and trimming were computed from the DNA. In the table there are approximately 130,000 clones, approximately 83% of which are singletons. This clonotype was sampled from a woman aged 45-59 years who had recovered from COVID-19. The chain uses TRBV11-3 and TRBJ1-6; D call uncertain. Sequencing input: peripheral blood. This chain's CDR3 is CASSLGANSPLHF. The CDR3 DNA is TGTGCCAGCAGCTTAGGGGCAAATTCACCCCTCCACTTT.